Listed below are T cell receptor beta chains from one sample, sequenced in a study of blood T cell repertoires in COVID-19. Using immunoSEQ multiplex PCR, the repertoire was profiled, and TCRdb retains in-frame clones only, with some absent. The repertoire holds 110,000 or so clones, with approximately 90% as singletons. Specimen: peripheral blood. The receptors come from a woman aged 50 to 60 with acute or convalescent COVID-19. Both conserved end residues are part of each CDR3. Each record gives: J gene, V gene, CDR3 protein.

J gene: TRBJ1-1; V gene: TRBV6-2/TRBV6-3; CDR3 protein: CASSYNRDRRQHTEAFF
J gene: TRBJ2-3; V gene: TRBV5-1; CDR3 protein: CASSLGQGWTDTQYF
J gene: TRBJ1-6; V gene: TRBV30; CDR3 protein: CAWSTTSSPLHF
J gene: TRBJ2-5; V gene: TRBV25-1; CDR3 protein: CASSPGETQYF
J gene: TRBJ2-1; V gene: TRBV27; CDR3 protein: CASSPGQSNEQFF
J gene: TRBJ1-6; V gene: TRBV30; CDR3 protein: CAWSLGSGGSPLHF
J gene: TRBJ1-4; V gene: TRBV4-1; CDR3 protein: CASSSDRTNEKLFF
J gene: TRBJ2-1; V gene: TRBV5-1; CDR3 protein: CASSGGQALGNEQFF
J gene: TRBJ1-2; V gene: TRBV12-5; CDR3 protein: CASGSSGGYGYTF
J gene: TRBJ1-5; V gene: TRBV28; CDR3 protein: CASSSWTGEYYSNQPQHF
J gene: TRBJ1-2; V gene: TRBV10-3; CDR3 protein: CAISESSYGYTF
J gene: TRBJ1-1; V gene: TRBV10-2; CDR3 protein: CASTLTSTNTEAFF
J gene: TRBJ2-1; V gene: TRBV7-9; CDR3 protein: CASSYLEYNEQFF
J gene: TRBJ2-1; V gene: TRBV10-2; CDR3 protein: CASSAALGGNNEQFF
J gene: TRBJ2-4; V gene: TRBV29-1; CDR3 protein: CSAYGNIQYF
J gene: TRBJ1-2; V gene: TRBV7-8; CDR3 protein: CASSLGVTGTGYYGYTF
J gene: TRBJ1-1; V gene: TRBV29-1; CDR3 protein: CSVGSRLSTEAFF
J gene: TRBJ2-1; V gene: TRBV28; CDR3 protein: CASSDGTSGRGEQFF
J gene: TRBJ1-2; V gene: TRBV4-1; CDR3 protein: CASSQPGANYGYTF
J gene: TRBJ1-2; V gene: TRBV6-5; CDR3 protein: CASSSEGYGYTF
J gene: TRBJ1-2; V gene: TRBV6-5; CDR3 protein: CASSSDRGREKSYTF
J gene: TRBJ1-4; V gene: TRBV29-1; CDR3 protein: CSVEEAGDEKLFF
J gene: TRBJ1-2; V gene: TRBV7-9; CDR3 protein: CASSLVDRGFNYGYTF
J gene: TRBJ1-4; V gene: TRBV7-9; CDR3 protein: CASSNRQDPATNEKLFF
J gene: TRBJ1-2; V gene: TRBV28; CDR3 protein: CASSLGQPPGYGYTF
J gene: TRBJ1-6; V gene: TRBV9; CDR3 protein: CASSVGGQWNSPLHF
J gene: TRBJ2-7; V gene: TRBV30; CDR3 protein: CAWSVSGYEQYF
J gene: TRBJ1-3; V gene: TRBV3-1/TRBV3-2; CDR3 protein: CASSQQVGAGNTIYF
J gene: TRBJ2-1; V gene: TRBV12-3/TRBV12-4; CDR3 protein: CASRPTSQNEQFF
J gene: TRBJ2-2; V gene: TRBV25-1; CDR3 protein: CASATLDRANTGELFF
J gene: TRBJ1-3; V gene: TRBV7-9; CDR3 protein: CASSRGQGNTIYF
J gene: TRBJ1-1; V gene: TRBV5-1; CDR3 protein: CASSVGGASEAFF
J gene: TRBJ1-1; V gene: TRBV6-5; CDR3 protein: CASSYDRVRNTEAFF
J gene: TRBJ1-1; V gene: TRBV11-2; CDR3 protein: CASSPAAGQGYTEAFF
J gene: TRBJ2-3; V gene: TRBV19; CDR3 protein: CASSIEASRDTQYF
J gene: TRBJ1-2; V gene: TRBV3-1/TRBV3-2; CDR3 protein: CASSRGTAQYYGYTF